The rows below give T cell receptor beta chains drawn from one sample of a study of T cell clonotyping in hematopoietic cell transplantation. The table came from immunoSEQ multiplex PCR; TCRdb's copy has only in-frame clones and leaves some out. The profile shows about 44,000 clones, roughly 94% of them singletons. Sequencing input: peripheral blood mononuclear cells. These receptor sequences come from a woman in her fifties or sixties in good health. Some clones in this sample may be carry-over from other donors' samples. Each CDR3 is given with its conserved first and last residue. A D gene is named only where the DNA matches it firmly. Not all rows give a size; the values are once, few, many and, for expanded clones, a class.

clone_size d_call j_call v_call cdr3_nt cdr3_aa
. TRBD1 TRBJ2-3 TRBV29-1 TGCAGCGTTTTGGACAGGGGGCTTGGGGGAGATACGCAGTATTTT CSVLDRGLGGDTQYF
once . TRBJ2-1 TRBV4-2 TGTGCCAGCAGCCTAGGGGATGAGCAGTTCTTC CASSLGDEQFF
once . TRBJ1-2 TRBV28 TGTGCCAGCAGTCCCTTGAGAGGGCCACCGGGGGGCTACACCTTC CASSPLRGPPGGYTF
. . TRBJ1-4 TRBV11-3 TGTGCCAGCAGCTTCGGGGGAAATGAAAAACTGTTTTTT CASSFGGNEKLFF
once . TRBJ2-5 TRBV7-2 TGTGCCAGCAGCCAACAGGGGAGGGCCCAAGAGACCCAGTACTTC CASSQQGRAQETQYF
. TRBD1 TRBJ1-2 TRBV5-4 TGTGCCAGCAGCTTAGAGTGGGACAGGGGGCTTGATGGCTACACCTTC CASSLEWDRGLDGYTF
. . TRBJ1-2 TRBV5-6 TGTGCCAGCAGCTTAGTGGAGGGGGCTAACTATGGCTACACCTTC CASSLVEGANYGYTF
. . TRBJ1-4 TRBV5-1 TGCGCCAGCAGCTTAAGAGACTCTGGGGGGCCCGAAAAACTGTTTTTT CASSLRDSGGPEKLFF
. . TRBJ1-6 TRBV28 TGTGCCAGCAGTGAGCCCTCCAAACGGACGGCTAATTCACCCCTCCACTTT CASSEPSKRTANSPLHF
. . TRBJ2-6 TRBV4-3 TGCGCCAGCAGCCATCACAGGGCTGGGGCCAACGTCCTGACTTTC CASSHHRAGANVLTF
. . TRBJ1-5 TRBV6-5 TGTGCCAGCAAAGCGGAGGGTGGCGATCAGCCCCAGCATTTT CASKAEGGDQPQHF
. . TRBJ1-5 TRBV19 TGTGCCAGTAGTATAAGATCGGCAGGGTTTAAGCCCCAGCATTTT CASSIRSAGFKPQHF
. . TRBJ2-7 TRBV2 TGTGCCAGCAGTGAAGGCAGGGGAACCTACGAGCAGTACTTC CASSEGRGTYEQYF
. TRBD1 TRBJ2-7 TRBV11-2 TGTGCCAGCAGCCTGGACAGGGGGCTGAGGGAGCAGTACTTC CASSLDRGLREQYF
. TRBD2 TRBJ2-3 TRBV7-8 TGTGCCAGCAGCCCCTGGACTAGCGCAGATACGCAGTATTTT CASSPWTSADTQYF
. . TRBJ1-1 TRBV29-1 TGCAGCGCTGGACGGGTTGACGGAACTGAAGCTTTCTTT CSAGRVDGTEAFF
. . TRBJ1-4 TRBV6-1 TGTGCCAGCAGTGAATTGGGAGCAGCTAATGAAAAACTGTTTTTT CASSELGAANEKLFF
few . TRBJ1-1 TRBV6-5 TGTGCCAGCAGTCCAACGGGCAGGGGAAAAGCTTTCTTT CASSPTGRGKAFF
. . TRBJ2-7 TRBV5-1 TGCGCCAGCAGCACAAATATTCGGGGACCCTACGAGCAGTACTTC CASSTNIRGPYEQYF
. TRBD2 TRBJ2-7 TRBV7-6 TGTGCCAGCAGCTCCGGGACTAGCGGGGGGCCTCGCTCCTACGAGCAGTACTTC CASSSGTSGGPRSYEQYF
. . TRBJ2-3 TRBV9 TGTGCCAGCAGCCCTCGGATCGGGCGGACAGATACGCAGTATTTT CASSPRIGRTDTQYF
. TRBD2 TRBJ2-1 TRBV6-4 TGTGCCAGCAGTGCGGGTAGCGGGGGCAATGAGCAGTTCTTC CASSAGSGGNEQFF
. TRBD2 TRBJ2-5 TRBV7-9 TGTGCCACCCGCGACCTAGCGGCGGGGAAAGAGACCCAGTACTTC CATRDLAAGKETQYF
. . TRBJ1-1 TRBV4-2 TGTGCCAGCAGCCAAGAACTGGGGGGCACTGAAGCTTTCTTT CASSQELGGTEAFF
few . TRBJ2-5 TRBV5-4 TGTGCCAGCAGCTTGCAGGGGGGTGAGACCCAGTACTTC CASSLQGGETQYF
. . TRBJ2-6 TRBV4-3 TGCGCCAGCAGCCTTGCACATACAGGGATCTCTGGGGCCAACGTCCTGACTTTC CASSLAHTGISGANVLTF
. TRBD2 TRBJ2-3 TRBV4-3 TGCGCCAGCAGCCAAGATGTCCCTAGCGGGGGGTCAGATACGCAGTATTTT CASSQDVPSGGSDTQYF
. TRBD1 TRBJ1-3 TRBV6-5 TGTGCCAGCAGTCGGACAGGGGGAGGAAACACCATATATTTT CASSRTGGGNTIYF
. . TRBJ2-7 TRBV20-1 TGCAGTGCTAGAGAGGACTACGAGCAGTACTTC CSAREDYEQYF
once . TRBJ1-3 TRBV11-2 TGTGCCAGCAGCTCAGGGGCCACCATATATTTT CASSSGATIYF
few TRBD2 TRBJ2-3 TRBV6-1 TGTGCCAGCAGTATAGGGACTAGCGGGGCAGATACGCAGTATTTT CASSIGTSGADTQYF
. TRBD1 TRBJ2-1 TRBV11-2 TGTGCCAGCAGCTTCCGGACAGGGCTCAATGAGCAGTTCTTC CASSFRTGLNEQFF
. . TRBJ1-1 TRBV9 TGTGCCAGCAGCACGGACAACCGTAACACTGAAGCTTTCTTT CASSTDNRNTEAFF
once . TRBJ1-5 TRBV5-5 TGTGCCAGCAGCTTGGCCGCGTATAGCAATCAGCCCCAGCATTTT CASSLAAYSNQPQHF
few . TRBJ1-1 TRBV20-1 TGCAGTGCTAATCGGGCTGAAGCTTTCTTT CSANRAEAFF
. TRBD2 TRBJ2-5 TRBV7-8 TGTGCCAGCAGCTTAGGGGTGAAAGCGGGGGGGCAAGAGACCCAGTACTTC CASSLGVKAGGQETQYF
. TRBD1 TRBJ1-3 TRBV9 TGTGCCAGCAGCTCCCGACAGGGACTCTCTGGAAACACCATATATTTT CASSSRQGLSGNTIYF
. . TRBJ2-1 TRBV5-6 TGTGCCAGCAGCTCAGGGGCCGCCTACAATGAGCAGTTCTTC CASSSGAAYNEQFF
once TRBD1 TRBJ1-6 TRBV28 TGTGCCAGCAGTCCCCCGGGACAGCCTTCCCCACCCCTCCACTTT CASSPPGQPSPPLHF
. TRBD1 TRBJ1-5 TRBV5-8 TGTGCCAGCAGCTCATCCGGGACAGCTTCTCAGCCCCAGCATTTT CASSSSGTASQPQHF
once . TRBJ2-4 TRBV2 TGTGCCAGCAGGTGGACAGTCGACATTCAGTACTTC CASRWTVDIQYF
. . TRBJ1-1 TRBV2 TGTGCCAGCAGGGAAAATACGAACACTGAAGCTTTCTTT CASRENTNTEAFF
once TRBD1 TRBJ1-3 TRBV5-1 TGCGCCAGCAGCTTGGACAGGGGGCCAGGAAACACCATATATTTT CASSLDRGPGNTIYF
. . TRBJ1-2 TRBV6-5 TGTGCCAGCACCGATCTGGGGGCACAGGGCTATGGCTACACCTTC CASTDLGAQGYGYTF
. . TRBJ1-5 TRBV2 TGTGCCACGAAGGGGCAGGGAGGGCAGCCCCAGCATTTT CATKGQGGQPQHF
. . TRBJ1-5 TRBV28 TGTGCCAGCACCTTCGGGGGAGACAGAAATCAGCCCCAGCATTTT CASTFGGDRNQPQHF
. . TRBJ2-1 TRBV7-6 TGTGCCAGCACTCGTACCGGACCTACTGAGCAGTTCTTC CASTRTGPTEQFF
. . TRBJ2-2 TRBV19 TGTGCCAGTAGTATAGATACCGGCACCGGGGAGCTGTTTTTT CASSIDTGTGELFF
. . TRBJ2-2 TRBV29-1 TGCAGCGTTGGTTTGCAGGTGAACACCGGGGAGCTGTTTTTT CSVGLQVNTGELFF
. . TRBJ2-7 TRBV11-3 TGTGCCAGCAGCGCCATACAGGCCGGGGAGCAGTACTTC CASSAIQAGEQYF
. . TRBJ2-3 TRBV2 TGTGCCAGCAGTGAAGACAGGGATGAAGCAGATACGCAGTATTTT CASSEDRDEADTQYF
. TRBD1 TRBJ1-5 TRBV12-5 TGTGCTAGTGGTTTGCCCACCGGGACAGGGGGGGGCCAGCCCCAGCATTTT CASGLPTGTGGGQPQHF
. . TRBJ1-2 TRBV10-1 TGCGCCAGCAGTGAGTGGTTATTGGGGCGCGGCTATGGCTACACCTTC CASSEWLLGRGYGYTF